This T cell receptor (beta chain) was retrieved from a study of CD4 T cells in relation to SARS-CoV-2 and coronaviruses. The ends were cut back, 5 bases at V and 4 bases at J, with 17 bases in the middle. The germline V gene encodes CDR1 SGHTA and CDR2 FQGNSA. The CDR3 totals 16 residues. Sequencing used immunoSEQ multiplex PCR; TCRdb keeps in-frame clones, though not all of them. The repertoire has about 36,000 clones, 70% to 85% of them found once; the top ten carry around 6.6%. A note on this clone: Its cognate antigen is unknown.

This receptor was identified in an adult with COVID-19. The gene calls are TRBV7-2 and TRBJ2-2, with D perhaps given as TRBD1 or TRBD2 (5 bases each). Sequenced material: naive CD4+ T cells from PBMCs, cultured in vitro. Subset indicated: naive CD4+ T cells isolated by negative enrichment. CDR3 sequence reads: CASSRTGLVSTGELFF. The CDR3, as DNA: TGTGCCAGCAGCCGGACGGGGCTAGTCTCCACCGGGGAGCTGTTTTTT.